The 10 T cell receptor beta chains below all came from one sample that was sequenced in a study of T cell responses to AZD1222 COVID-19 vaccine. Assay: immunoSEQ multiplex PCR; the TCRdb copy retains only in-frame clones and omits some. This table holds about 120,000 clones, 85% to 90% found once. The specimen was peripheral blood, collected on day 0 of AZD1222 vaccination. All receptors come from an adult in good health.

CDR3 bases: TGTGCCAGCAGCTCGGGACAGGGGGCGTTTGGCTACACCTTC. It is translated as CASSSGQGAFGYTF. The genes are TRBV13 and TRBJ1-2; 12 bases match TRBD1. The CDR3 totals 14 residues. Germline V lookup: CDR1 PRHDT, CDR2 FYEKMQ (reference sequence). The trim removed 4 bases at V and 7 bases at J, leaving 4 bases unmatched.

The V gene is TRBV7-8, the J gene TRBJ1-1, with 8 nucleotides matching TRBD1. The trim removed 3 bases at V and 4 bases at J, leaving 7 bases unmatched. Germline lookup yields CDR1 SGHVS and CDR2 FQNEAQ. The CDR3 covers 15 residues. The CDR3 bases are TGTGCCAGCAGCTTGGACGGGACAGGCATCACTGAAGCTTTCTTT. Protein product: CASSLDGTGITEAFF.

This clone has only a few counts. This sequence joins TRBV27 and TRBJ1-1; D perhaps matches TRBD1 (6 bases). V was clipped by 6 bases and J by 1 base, with 18 bases between them. In germline, CDR1 is MNHEY, CDR2 SMNVEV (reference sequence). The length of the CDR3 is 16 residues. The CDR3 sequence is CASRIRALGGNTEAFF. The CDR3 nucleotides read TGTGCCAGCAGGATACGGGCCCTAGGGGGGAACACTGAAGCTTTCTTT.

This chain links TRBV7-3 with TRBJ1-2; weak D call: TRBD1 (5 bases). Germline V gene lookup returns CDR1 SGHTA and CDR2 FQGTGA. This CDR3 region has 18 residues. Trimming took off 3 bases at V and 6 bases at J, with 26 bases between the two ends. The CDR3 nucleotides read TGTGCCAGCAGCTTCACCGAGCGGGACGAACCCCCAGGTCATGGCTACACCTTC. It specifies CASSFTERDEPPGHGYTF.

The chain carries TRBV4-1 and TRBJ2-1; 12 bases fit TRBD2. CDR1 MGHRA and CDR2 YSYEKL come from the germline V gene. The CDR3 spans 16 residues. The V and J ends lost 0 bases and 8 bases, in that order; junction bases with no gene match: 5. CDR3 bases: TGCGCCAGCAGCCAAGATGGGCTAGCGGGGGGGTATGAGCAGTTCTTC. Translation gives CASSQDGLAGGYEQFF.

The chain links TRBV19 to TRBJ1-1; D is unclear. The V end lost 4 bases, the J end lost 7 bases, and 7 bases lay between the germline ends. The V gene's germline CDR1 is LNHDA and CDR2 SQIVND (reference sequence). This CDR3 region has 11 residues. The CDR3 DNA reads TGTGCCAGTAGTACACGAAGTGAAGCTTTCTTT. It is translated as CASSTRSEAFF. Full variable domain (missing parts from reference TRBV19 and TRBJ1-1): DGGITQSPKYLFRKEGQNVTLSCEQNLNHDAMYWYRQDPGQGLRLIYYSQIVNDFQKGDIAEGYSVSREKKESFPLTVTSAQKNPTAFYLCASSTRSEAFFGQGTRLTVV.

The chain is built from TRBV5-1 and TRBJ2-7, with D possibly matching TRBD2 (7 bases). Deletions cut 4 bases from V and 0 bases from J, with 17 bases between. CDR1 is SGHRS, CDR2 YFSETQ, per germline. The CDR3 loop spans 16 amino acids. The CDR3 reads CASSPPGGGGSYEQYF. The CDR3 DNA sequence: TGCGCCAGCAGCCCCCCCGGGGGCGGGGGCTCCTACGAGCAGTACTTC.

The chain links TRBV4-2 to TRBJ2-2; no clear D. The CDR3 has 14 amino acids. Germline CDR1 LGHNA, CDR2 YNFKEQ. Between the trimmed V and J ends, which lost 0 bases and 6 bases, there was a span of 8 bases. CDR3 sequence: CASSQDRISGELFF. In nucleotides, the CDR3 is TGTGCCAGCAGCCAAGATAGGATCTCCGGGGAGCTGTTTTTT.

The chain has TRBV27 and TRBJ2-7; 8 bases are a match to TRBD2. Germline CDR1 reads MNHEY; CDR2 reads SMNVEV (reference sequence). V gave up 1 base and J gave up 2 bases; unmatched junction bases: 4. The CDR3 is 15 amino acids. The CDR3 DNA sequence: TGTGCCAGCAGTTTATACGGGAGGGAACCCTACGAGCAGTACTTC. Residues: CASSLYGREPYEQYF.

The J gene is TRBJ2-7, the V gene TRBV10-3; D is ambiguous. Germline CDR1 is ENHRY and CDR2 is SYGVKD. The CDR3 extends over 12 amino acids. The V end was cut by 1 base, the J end by 5 bases, with 6 bases between. CDR3 region: CAISEWTNEQYF. DNA of the CDR3: TGTGCCATCAGTGAGTGGACCAACGAGCAGTACTTC.